This T cell receptor beta chain was sequenced during a study of blood T cell repertoires in COVID-19. The trim removed 0 bases at V and 7 bases at J, leaving 8 bases unmatched. Per germline, CDR1 SGHRS and CDR2 YFSETQ. The CDR3 consists of 16 residues. Using immunoSEQ multiplex PCR, the repertoire was profiled, and TCRdb retains in-frame clones only, with some absent. The profile shows about 73,000 clones, 81% of them singletons. The chain is built from TRBV5-1 and TRBJ2-2; 8 nucleotides match TRBD2. Material for sequencing was peripheral blood. The source of this sequence is a woman aged 65 to 85 with acute or convalescent COVID-19. CDR3 protein: CASSLDHGTRGGELFF. The CDR3 DNA follows: TGCGCCAGCAGCTTGGATCATGGGACTAGGGGCGGGGAGCTGTTTTTT. Drawing the rest from reference TRBV5-1 and TRBJ2-2, the complete variable domain is KAGVTQTPRYLIKTRGQQVTLSCSPISGHRSVSWYQQTPGQGLQFLFEYFSETQRNKGNFPGRFSGRQFSNSRSEMNVSTLELGDSALYLCASSLDHGTRGGELFFGEGSRLTVL.